This TCR beta chain was sequenced for a study of T cell repertoires in cytomegalovirus infection. There are many counts of this clonotype. Antigen unknown. V shed 5 bases and J 1 base; nucleotides not matched to a gene: 7. CDR1 is SGHTA and CDR2 is FQGNSA in the germline V gene. The CDR3 is 16 residues long. MiXCR, run by TCRdb on the reads, gives a single entry per CDR3 protein. The sample consists of about 740,000 distinct CDR3 sequences, around a third of them appearing once. The starting material was cultured PBMCs, obtained from culture after CMV antigen stimulation. The chain carries TRBV7-2 and TRBJ2-7, with 11 bases fitting TRBD2. The clonotype comes from a human donor in good health (CMV status not recorded). Some clones in this sample may be carry-over from other donors' samples. This CDR3 reads CASSKTGTSGSYEQYF. In DNA form, the CDR3 reads TGTGCCAGCAGCAAAACGGGGACTAGCGGTTCCTACGAGCAGTACTTC. Full variable domain (missing parts from reference TRBV7-2 and TRBJ2-7): GAGVSQSPSNKVTEKGKDVELRCDPISGHTALYWYRQSLGQGLEFLIYFQGNSAPDKSGLPSDRFSAERTGGSVSTLTIQRTQQEDSAVYLCASSKTGTSGSYEQYFGPGTRLTVT.